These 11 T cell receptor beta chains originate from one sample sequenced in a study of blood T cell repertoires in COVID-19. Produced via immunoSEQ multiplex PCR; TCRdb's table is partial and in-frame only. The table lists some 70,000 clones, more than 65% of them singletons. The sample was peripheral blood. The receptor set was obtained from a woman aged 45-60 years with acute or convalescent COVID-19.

The CDR3 DNA sequence: TGTGCCAGCTCATCGACAGGGTTCGGCTACGAGCAGTACTTC. It codes for CASSSTGFGYEQYF. This sequence joins TRBV18 and TRBJ2-7; 7 positions agree with TRBD1. This CDR3 contains 14 residues. Germline V CDR1 and CDR2: KGHSH, LQKENI. The J segment lost 3 bases and the V segment lost 5 bases, leaving 7 bases of the junction unmatched. Combining the CDR3 with reference TRBV18 and TRBJ2-7 gives the whole variable domain NAGVMQNPRHLVRRRGQEARLRCSPMKGHSHVYWYRQLPEEGLKFMVYLQKENIIDESGMPKERFSAEFPKEGPSILRIQQVVRGDSAAYFCASSSTGFGYEQYFGPGTRLTVT.

The CDR3 spells CASSWTRQENNSPLHF. The CDR3 nucleotides read TGTGCCAGCAGTTGGACCAGACAGGAAAATAATTCACCCCTCCACTTT. The chain has TRBV6-6 and TRBJ1-6; possible D gene TRBD1, 6 bases. The CDR3 has 16 amino acids. With 4 bases removed from V and 5 bases from J, the gap between germline ends came to 15 bases. CDR1 is MNHNY and CDR2 is SVGAGI in the germline V gene (reference sequence).

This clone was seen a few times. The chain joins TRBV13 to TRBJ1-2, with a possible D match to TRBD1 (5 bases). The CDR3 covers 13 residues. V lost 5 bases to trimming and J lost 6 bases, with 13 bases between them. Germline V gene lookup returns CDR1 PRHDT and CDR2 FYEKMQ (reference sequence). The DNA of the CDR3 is TGTGCCAGCAGCCCCCCAGAGACAGATGGCTACACCTTC. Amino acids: CASSPPETDGYTF.

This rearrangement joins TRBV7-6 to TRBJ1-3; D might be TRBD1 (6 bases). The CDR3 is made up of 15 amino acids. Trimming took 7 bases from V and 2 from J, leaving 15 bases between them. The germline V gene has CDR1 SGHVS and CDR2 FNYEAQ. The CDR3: CASTAGASPGNTIYF. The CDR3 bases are TGTGCCAGCACCGCGGGGGCCTCCCCTGGAAACACCATATATTTT.

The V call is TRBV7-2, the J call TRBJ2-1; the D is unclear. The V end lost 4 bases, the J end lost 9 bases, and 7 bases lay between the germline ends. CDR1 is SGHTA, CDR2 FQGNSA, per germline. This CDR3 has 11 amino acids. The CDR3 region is CASSSTVEQFF. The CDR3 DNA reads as TGTGCCAGCAGCTCGACTGTTGAGCAGTTCTTC.

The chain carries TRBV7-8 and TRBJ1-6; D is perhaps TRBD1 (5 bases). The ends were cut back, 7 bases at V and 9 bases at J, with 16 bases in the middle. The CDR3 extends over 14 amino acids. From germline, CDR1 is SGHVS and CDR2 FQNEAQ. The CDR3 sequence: CASTGTGSASPLHF. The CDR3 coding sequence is TGTGCCAGCACCGGGACCGGGAGCGCTTCACCCCTCCACTTT.

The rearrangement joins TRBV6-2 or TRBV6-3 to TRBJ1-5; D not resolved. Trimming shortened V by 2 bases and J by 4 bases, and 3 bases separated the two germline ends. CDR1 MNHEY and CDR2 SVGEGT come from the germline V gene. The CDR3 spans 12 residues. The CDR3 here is CASSYQNQPQHF. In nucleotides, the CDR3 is TGTGCCAGCAGTTACCAAAATCAGCCCCAGCATTTT.

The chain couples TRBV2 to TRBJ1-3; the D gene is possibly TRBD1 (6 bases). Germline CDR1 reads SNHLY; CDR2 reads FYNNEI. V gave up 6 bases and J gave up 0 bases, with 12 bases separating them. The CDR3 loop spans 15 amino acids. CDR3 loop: CASSFDRSSGNTIYF. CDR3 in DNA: TGTGCCAGCAGCTTCGACAGGAGCTCTGGAAACACCATATATTTT.

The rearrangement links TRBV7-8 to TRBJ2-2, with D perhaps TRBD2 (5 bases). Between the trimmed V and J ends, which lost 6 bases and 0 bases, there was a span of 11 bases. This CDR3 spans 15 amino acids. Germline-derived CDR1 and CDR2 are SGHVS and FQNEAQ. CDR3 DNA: TGTGCCAGCAGAATCGGGAACACGAACACCGGGGAGCTGTTTTTT. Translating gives CASRIGNTNTGELFF.

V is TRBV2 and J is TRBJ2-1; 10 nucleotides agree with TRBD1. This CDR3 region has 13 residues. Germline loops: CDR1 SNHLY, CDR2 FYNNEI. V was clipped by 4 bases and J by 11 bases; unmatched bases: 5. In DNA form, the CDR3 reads TGTGCCAGCAGTGGGGGACAGGGGTTTAAGCAGTTCTTC. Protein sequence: CASSGGQGFKQFF.

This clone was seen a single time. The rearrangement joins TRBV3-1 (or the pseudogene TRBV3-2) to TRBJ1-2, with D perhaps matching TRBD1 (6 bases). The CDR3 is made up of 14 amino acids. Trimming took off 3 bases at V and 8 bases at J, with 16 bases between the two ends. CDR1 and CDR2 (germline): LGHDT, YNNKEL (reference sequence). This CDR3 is CASSQTQGSRGYTF. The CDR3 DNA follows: TGTGCCAGCAGCCAGACACAGGGCTCCCGCGGCTACACCTTC.